Listed below are T cell receptor beta chains from one sample, sequenced in a study of shared clonotypes between healthy human individuals. The method was immunoSEQ multiplex PCR; TCRdb's version includes in-frame clones alone and lacks a portion of them. The table lists approximately 2,300,000 clones, less than 95% of them singletons. The sequenced sample consisted of naive CD4+ T cells from PBMCs. The receptors stem from a man younger than 30 in good health. Some clones in this sample may be carry-over from other donors' samples. The CDR3 runs from the conserved cysteine through the conserved F or W. Fields, in order: D gene, V gene, clone size, J gene, CDR3 length, CDR3 DNA, CDR3 protein. D genes are given only for firm matches. The size field is filled for only some rows; it gives once, few, many or a size class.

D: -
V: TRBV29-1
size: few
J: TRBJ1-1
length: 12
DNA: TGCAGCGTTGACTCCGGGGGCACTGAAGCTTTCTTT
CDR3: CSVDSGGTEAFF

D: TRBD1
V: TRBV7-2
size: -
J: TRBJ1-2
length: 15
DNA: TGTGCCAGCAGCCCAGGGACAGCTATGGCGTATGGCTACACCTTC
CDR3: CASSPGTAMAYGYTF

D: -
V: TRBV28
size: -
J: TRBJ1-5
length: 16
DNA: TGTGCCAGCAGTTTACTTAGCGGGTTTACCAATCAGCCCCAGCATTTT
CDR3: CASSLLSGFTNQPQHF

D: -
V: TRBV7-6
size: -
J: TRBJ1-2
length: 13
DNA: TGTGCCAGCAGCTCGAGGGACATGGGCGGCTACACCTTC
CDR3: CASSSRDMGGYTF

D: -
V: TRBV5-5
size: -
J: TRBJ2-3
length: 14
DNA: TGTGCCAGCAGCCCCGGGACTAGCACAGATACGCAGTATTTT
CDR3: CASSPGTSTDTQYF

D: -
V: TRBV28
size: once
J: TRBJ2-7
length: 14
DNA: TGTGCCAGCAGTTCCAACCAAGACCGTTACGAGCAGTACTTC
CDR3: CASSSNQDRYEQYF

D: TRBD1
V: TRBV9
size: -
J: TRBJ2-1
length: 15
DNA: TGTGCCAGCAGCTTCGGACAGGGTCGTGTCAAGGAGCAGTTCTTC
CDR3: CASSFGQGRVKEQFF

D: -
V: TRBV4-1
size: -
J: TRBJ1-2
length: 13
DNA: TGCGCCAGCAGGCTCCAATTCTACTATGGCTACACCTTC
CDR3: CASRLQFYYGYTF

D: -
V: TRBV5-1
size: -
J: TRBJ2-1
length: 15
DNA: TGCGCCAGCAGCTTGGTTCTTTCGCTATCTAATGAGCAGTTCTTC
CDR3: CASSLVLSLSNEQFF

D: -
V: TRBV28
size: -
J: TRBJ2-4
length: 16
DNA: TGTGCCAGCAGCCTCCCCCTGGACAGAGCCAAAAACATTCAGTACTTC
CDR3: CASSLPLDRAKNIQYF

D: TRBD1
V: TRBV10-2
size: -
J: TRBJ1-1
length: 16
DNA: TGCGCCAGCAAAGGACAGGGGCTACCCCTGAACACTGAAGCTTTCTTT
CDR3: CASKGQGLPLNTEAFF

D: TRBD1
V: TRBV5-1
size: -
J: TRBJ1-4
length: 15
DNA: TGCGCCAGCAGCTTGGGAGACAGGGGTAATGAAAAACTGTTTTTT
CDR3: CASSLGDRGNEKLFF

D: -
V: TRBV5-6
size: -
J: TRBJ1-5
length: 18
DNA: TGTGCCAGCAGCTTCGTCAAGTTTTCAGGGGTGAACAATCAGCCCCAGCATTTT
CDR3: CASSFVKFSGVNNQPQHF

D: TRBD1
V: TRBV6-6
size: -
J: TRBJ2-3
length: 14
DNA: TGTGCCAGCAGTCCCCAGGGGGGCACAGATACGCAGTATTTT
CDR3: CASSPQGGTDTQYF

D: TRBD1
V: TRBV5-4
size: -
J: TRBJ2-3
length: 15
DNA: TGTGCCAGCAGCTACGGGACAGCTAGCACAGATACGCAGTATTTT
CDR3: CASSYGTASTDTQYF

D: TRBD2
V: TRBV5-1
size: -
J: TRBJ2-3
length: 16
DNA: TGCGCCAGCAGCTTGGGAACTAGCGGGAGCACAGATACGCAGTATTTT
CDR3: CASSLGTSGSTDTQYF

D: TRBD1
V: TRBV18
size: -
J: TRBJ2-7
length: 16
DNA: TGTGCCAGCTCACCAAGGCCCGGGACAGGGCCCTACGAGCAGTACTTC
CDR3: CASSPRPGTGPYEQYF

D: -
V: TRBV19
size: few
J: TRBJ1-1
length: 15
DNA: TGTGCCAGTAGTTCAACCACAGTGGAGAACACTGAAGCTTTCTTT
CDR3: CASSSTTVENTEAFF

D: -
V: TRBV28
size: -
J: TRBJ1-5
length: 16
DNA: TGTGCCAGCAGTTTATCGTCCCCGGGGGGCAATCAGCCCCAGCATTTT
CDR3: CASSLSSPGGNQPQHF

D: TRBD1
V: TRBV4-2
size: -
J: TRBJ1-2
length: 17
DNA: TGTGCCAGCAGCCAACCGGGACAGGGGGTATCGTTTTATGGCTACACCTTC
CDR3: CASSQPGQGVSFYGYTF

D: TRBD2
V: TRBV6-4
size: few
J: TRBJ2-2
length: 15
DNA: TGTGCCAGCAGTGCCCTAGCGGGGGACACCGGGGAGCTGTTTTTT
CDR3: CASSALAGDTGELFF

D: -
V: TRBV5-1
size: -
J: TRBJ1-2
length: 15
DNA: TGCGCCAGCAGCCCTCGACAGTTTCCTAACTATGGCTACACCTTC
CDR3: CASSPRQFPNYGYTF

D: TRBD2
V: TRBV6-5
size: -
J: TRBJ2-7
length: 15
DNA: TGTGCCAGCAGTTACTCAGTAGCGGGAGCCGGCGAGCAGTACTTC
CDR3: CASSYSVAGAGEQYF

D: -
V: TRBV13
size: -
J: TRBJ2-3
length: 19
DNA: TGTGCCAGCAGCTTCGAAACAGGGAGGATTACCCTTTTGGCAGATACGCAGTATTTT
CDR3: CASSFETGRITLLADTQYF

D: -
V: TRBV7-7
size: -
J: TRBJ1-3
length: 16
DNA: TGTGCCAGCAGCCCAGGGACGGGTGGATTTGGAAACACCATATATTTT
CDR3: CASSPGTGGFGNTIYF

D: -
V: TRBV5-1
size: -
J: TRBJ1-1
length: 14
DNA: TGCGCCAGCAGATCAGGATTCATGAACACTGAAGCTTTCTTT
CDR3: CASRSGFMNTEAFF

D: TRBD1
V: TRBV19
size: -
J: TRBJ2-7
length: 12
DNA: TGTGCCACCGGGGACAGGGCGTACGAGCAGTACTTC
CDR3: CATGDRAYEQYF

D: TRBD1
V: TRBV4-3
size: -
J: TRBJ2-1
length: 15
DNA: TGCGCCAGCAGCCGGGAGGGACAGGGCTACAATGAGCAGTTCTTC
CDR3: CASSREGQGYNEQFF

D: TRBD2
V: TRBV10-2
size: -
J: TRBJ2-7
length: 18
DNA: TGCGCCAGCAGTGGGGGTGGGGCTAGCGGGAGAATCTCCTACGAGCAGTACTTC
CDR3: CASSGGGASGRISYEQYF

D: TRBD1
V: TRBV9
size: -
J: TRBJ1-1
length: 15
DNA: TGTGCCAGCAGCGGAGCGACAGGGCCCAGCACTGAAGCTTTCTTT
CDR3: CASSGATGPSTEAFF

D: -
V: TRBV10-3
size: -
J: TRBJ1-4
length: 13
DNA: TGTGCCATCAGCGGGTTGCCTAATGAAAAACTGTTTTTT
CDR3: CAISGLPNEKLFF

D: TRBD1
V: TRBV13
size: once
J: TRBJ1-1
length: 13
DNA: TGTGCCAGCAGCCGGACAGGGGGCCTTGAAGCTTTCTTT
CDR3: CASSRTGGLEAFF

D: -
V: TRBV4-1
size: -
J: TRBJ2-3
length: 15
DNA: TGCGCCAGCAGCCAAGTGGGAGTCGGCACAGATACGCAGTATTTT
CDR3: CASSQVGVGTDTQYF

D: TRBD2
V: TRBV27
size: -
J: TRBJ2-7
length: 17
DNA: TGTGCCAGCAGTTTAGAGGGACTAGCGGGGCCCTCCTACGAGCAGTACTTC
CDR3: CASSLEGLAGPSYEQYF

D: -
V: TRBV7-8
size: -
J: TRBJ1-1
length: 13
DNA: TGTGCCAGCAGCCGACAGGTGAACACTGAAGCTTTCTTT
CDR3: CASSRQVNTEAFF

D: -
V: TRBV13
size: -
J: TRBJ1-2
length: 13
DNA: TGTGCCAGCAGCCTAGGGGGGGGCCCCGGCTACACCTTC
CDR3: CASSLGGGPGYTF

D: TRBD2
V: TRBV11-3
size: -
J: TRBJ2-4
length: 18
DNA: TGTGCCAGCAGCTTAACTAGCGGAGTCCCTGTGTCCAAAAACATTCAGTACTTC
CDR3: CASSLTSGVPVSKNIQYF

D: TRBD2
V: TRBV7-8
size: -
J: TRBJ2-3
length: 18
DNA: TGTGCCAGCAGCCAAGAAGTCCTAGCGGGAATTGGCGGAGATACGCAGTATTTT
CDR3: CASSQEVLAGIGGDTQYF

D: -
V: TRBV10-3
size: -
J: TRBJ2-7
length: 14
DNA: TGTGCCATCAGTGAGTCTGGCGGTACCTACGAGCAGTACTTC
CDR3: CAISESGGTYEQYF

D: TRBD2
V: TRBV7-3
size: -
J: TRBJ2-7
length: 14
DNA: TGTGCCAGCAGCCCTACAGTGACTAGCTTCGAGCAGTACTTC
CDR3: CASSPTVTSFEQYF

D: TRBD1
V: TRBV7-9
size: -
J: TRBJ1-4
length: 15
DNA: TGTGCCAGCAGCTTAGTGACAGGGGGACCCGAAAAACTGTTTTTT
CDR3: CASSLVTGGPEKLFF

D: -
V: TRBV9
size: -
J: TRBJ1-4
length: 16
DNA: TGTGCCAGCAGCGCACGCGCTGGGGAGGAGAATGAAAAACTGTTTTTT
CDR3: CASSARAGEENEKLFF

D: -
V: TRBV30
size: -
J: TRBJ1-2
length: 14
DNA: TGTGCCTGGAGTGTACCGGGCTTAAACTATGGCTACACCTTC
CDR3: CAWSVPGLNYGYTF

D: -
V: TRBV5-1
size: -
J: TRBJ2-6
length: 17
DNA: TGCGCCAGCAGCTTGGGTTCGGGGGCCTCTGGGGCCAACGTCCTGACTTTC
CDR3: CASSLGSGASGANVLTF

D: -
V: TRBV7-2
size: -
J: TRBJ2-5
length: 14
DNA: TGTGCCAGCAGCTTCCAACGGGGGGCAAAGACCCAGTACTTC
CDR3: CASSFQRGAKTQYF

D: -
V: TRBV10-2
size: -
J: TRBJ1-5
length: 13
DNA: TGCGCCAGCACCGGACAGTACAATCAGCCCCAGCATTTT
CDR3: CASTGQYNQPQHF

D: -
V: TRBV9
size: -
J: TRBJ2-2
length: 15
DNA: TGTGCCAGCAGCGCAGTCACAGGACCCCCCGGGGAGCTGTTTTTT
CDR3: CASSAVTGPPGELFF

D: -
V: TRBV11-2
size: -
J: TRBJ1-5
length: 15
DNA: TGTGCCAGCAGCTTGGTTTCGGGCCTCAGCCAGCCCCAGCATTTT
CDR3: CASSLVSGLSQPQHF

D: -
V: TRBV11-3
size: -
J: TRBJ2-5
length: 16
DNA: TGTGCCAGCAGCCCTGGGGCCTGGACGGAGCAAGAGACCCAGTACTTC
CDR3: CASSPGAWTEQETQYF

D: -
V: TRBV6-5
size: -
J: TRBJ1-5
length: 15
DNA: TGTGCCAGCAGTTACTCGAATGGTTATGGACAGCCCCAGCATTTT
CDR3: CASSYSNGYGQPQHF

D: -
V: TRBV19
size: once
J: TRBJ1-2
length: 12
DNA: TGTGCCAGCGGACCCGGAATTGGTGGCTACACCTTC
CDR3: CASGPGIGGYTF

D: TRBD1
V: TRBV6-5
size: -
J: TRBJ1-2
length: 14
DNA: TGTGCCAGCAGCAGACAGGGAAACCACGGGGGCTACACCTTC
CDR3: CASSRQGNHGGYTF

D: -
V: TRBV11-1
size: -
J: TRBJ2-5
length: 15
DNA: TGTGCCAGCAGCTTATGGGCGGGGGCCGGAGAGACCCAGTACTTC
CDR3: CASSLWAGAGETQYF

D: TRBD2
V: TRBV7-9
size: -
J: TRBJ2-7
length: 16
DNA: TGTGCCAGCAGCCGTGCCAGAGGGCTAGCGGGGGGATCGCAGTACTTC
CDR3: CASSRARGLAGGSQYF

D: -
V: TRBV28
size: -
J: TRBJ1-5
length: 11
DNA: TGTGCCAGCAGCTATAATCAGCCCCAGCATTTT
CDR3: CASSYNQPQHF